The clone carrying this T cell receptor beta chain was observed a single time. Its antigen is not identified. The germline CDR1 and CDR2 sequences are SEHNR and FQNEAQ (reference sequence). Trimming stripped 1 base from V and 1 base from J, with 4 bases between. The CDR3 is made up of 13 amino acids. This record comes from a study of CD8+ T cells in alopecia areata. The treatment denotes: oral pan-JAK inhibitor, 5-10 mg twice daily. cDNA prepared by RNA extraction and subsequent reverse transcription served as the template for sequencing. Produced via immunoSEQ multiplex PCR; TCRdb's table is partial and in-frame only. The sample yields 200,000 to 250,000 clones, 64% seen once. Overall study findings and caveats: Any link of baseline CD8+ expansion to response, resting on one nonresponder, remains uncertain.

The sample in question was CD4+ T cells sorted from blood, obtained at week 4, from a patient treated with tofacitinib. This TCR was recovered from a human donor with alopecia areata. The V call is TRBV7-9, the J call TRBJ1-1, with D unresolved. The DNA of the CDR3 is TGTGCCAGCAGCTTAGTTGAGAACACTGAAGCTTTCTTT. This sequence encodes CASSLVENTEAFF.